These T cell receptor beta chains were read from a single sample in a study of identical twins. MiXCR was run by TCRdb on the 5' RACE reads, yielding one entry per CDR3 protein. The data show some 1,600,000 distinct CDR3 sequences, around a third seen once. Sequencing used cord blood. These receptors came from a newborn girl in good health. CDR3s include the opening cysteine and the closing phenylalanine or tryptophan. D genes are given only for firm matches. Size tells how often a clone was seen (once, few, many) or the class of an expanded clone, and some rows leave it out.

J gene	clone size	V gene	D gene	CDR3 protein	CDR3 DNA
TRBJ1-2	-	TRBV29-1	-	CSVETYPYGYTF	TGCAGCGTTGAAACGTACCCGTATGGCTACACCTTC
TRBJ2-3	few	TRBV7-2	TRBD2	CASSLVFASGGADTQYF	TGTGCCAGCAGCTTAGTATTTGCTAGCGGGGGGGCAGATACGCAGTATTTT
TRBJ2-1	many	TRBV4-2	TRBD2	CASSQDPTSGGQYNEQFF	TGTGCCAGCAGCCAAGATCCCACTAGCGGGGGTCAATACAATGAGCAGTTCTTC
TRBJ1-5	-	TRBV12-3/TRBV12-4	TRBD1	CASADRAYQPQHF	TGTGCCAGCGCCGACAGGGCTTATCAGCCCCAGCATTTT
TRBJ1-1	-	TRBV5-1	-	CASSWEGSSGTEAFF	TGCGCCAGCAGCTGGGAGGGGAGTTCGGGCACTGAAGCTTTCTTT
TRBJ1-1	-	TRBV5-6	-	CASSSPWLGNMNTEAFF	TGTGCCAGCAGCTCGCCCTGGTTAGGTAACATGAACACTGAAGCTTTCTTT
TRBJ2-1	-	TRBV21-1	-	CASSNFGQGSYNEQYF	-
TRBJ1-2	-	TRBV20-1	-	CSASRGTSYYGYTF	TGCAGTGCTAGCCGGGGCACTTCCTACTATGGCTACACCTTC
TRBJ2-5	few	TRBV11-2	-	CASSLWLRANRQETQYF	TGTGCCAGCAGCTTATGGTTGCGGGCCAACCGCCAAGAGACCCAGTACTTC
TRBJ2-7	-	TRBV20-1	TRBD1	CSAPQGASSREQYF	TGCAGTGCGCCCCAGGGGGCGTCTTCACGCGAGCAGTACTTC
TRBJ2-1	-	TRBV4-1	-	CASSQAGTYNEQFF	TGTGCCAGCAGCCAGGCCGGGACCTACAATGAGCAGTTCTTC
TRBJ2-1	few	TRBV5-1	TRBD2	CASSTTSGVYNEQFF	TGCGCCAGCAGCACTACTAGCGGGGTCTACAATGAGCAGTTCTTC
TRBJ2-1	few	TRBV6-4	-	CASSPDLPRFHEQFF	TGTGCCAGCAGCCCCGACCTACCCCGTTTCCATGAGCAGTTCTTC
TRBJ2-3	-	TRBV28	-	CASSLLGARRDTQYF	TGTGCCAGCAGTTTACTCGGAGCGCGACGGGATACGCAGTATTTT
TRBJ2-5	few	TRBV7-9	TRBD2	CASSSSGTMKTQYF	TGTGCCAGCAGCTCCTCCGGGACTATGAAGACCCAGTACTTC
TRBJ2-2	-	TRBV4-2	-	CASRIDTVPGELFF	TGTGCCAGCAGGATTGATACGGTACCCGGGGAGCTGTTTTTT
TRBJ1-2	-	TRBV7-9	-	CASSLIATGNYGYTF	TGTGCCAGCAGCCTAATCGCCACAGGGAACTATGGCTACACCTTC
TRBJ1-5	few	TRBV20-1	-	CSATPTRRNNQPQHF	TGCAGTGCTACACCGACCAGACGGAACAATCAGCCCCAGCATTTT
TRBJ2-3	-	TRBV6-1	TRBD2	CASSEASGGSGRSSDTQYF	TGTGCCAGCAGTGAAGCGAGTGGGGGAAGCGGGAGATCATCAGATACGCAGTATTTT
TRBJ2-1	-	TRBV7-9	TRBD2	CASSLLSSGGVEQFF	TGTGCCAGCAGCTTACTTTCAAGCGGGGGAGTTGAGCAGTTCTTC
TRBJ2-3	once	TRBV20-1	-	CSAKYGFGYTQYF	TGCAGTGCTAAGTACGGATTCGGATATACGCAGTATTTT
TRBJ1-2	few	TRBV6-1	TRBD1	CASSEVADRNNYGYTF	TGTGCCAGCAGTGAAGTGGCGGACAGGAATAACTATGGCTACACCTTC
TRBJ2-3	few	TRBV2	-	CASSEAGEGTDTQYF	TGTGCCAGCAGTGAAGCGGGAGAGGGCACAGATACGCAGTATTTT
TRBJ2-7	few	TRBV20-1	-	CSAWFSRGGMSHEQYF	TGCAGTGCCTGGTTCTCCAGGGGCGGGATGAGCCACGAGCAGTACTTC
TRBJ2-7	few	TRBV20-1	TRBD1	CSARDPGQGGYEQYF	TGCAGTGCTAGAGATCCGGGACAGGGTGGCTACGAGCAGTACTTC
TRBJ2-5	-	TRBV6-5	-	CASSLGSQTQYF	TGTGCCAGCAGCCTCGGGAGCCAGACCCAGTACTTC
TRBJ1-2	many	TRBV27	-	CASSLSAGVDYGYTF	TGTGCCAGCAGTTTATCCGCAGGGGTGGACTATGGCTACACCTTC
TRBJ1-1	few	TRBV20-1	-	CSAPPMDSYTEAFF	TGCAGTGCTCCCCCAATGGACAGCTACACTGAAGCTTTCTTT
TRBJ2-7	-	TRBV5-1	-	CASSLVIGSYEQYF	TGCGCCAGCAGCTTGGTAATCGGAAGCTACGAGCAGTACTTC
TRBJ1-2	few	TRBV5-1	TRBD1	CASSGRTGEDGYTF	TGCGCCAGCAGCGGACGGACAGGGGAGGATGGCTACACCTTC
TRBJ2-5	-	TRBV5-1	TRBD2	CASSPRGIAGSYNEQYF	TGCGCCAGCAGCCCCCGGGGGATAGCGGGATCCTACAATGAGCAGTACTTC
TRBJ2-1	-	TRBV12-3/TRBV12-4	-	CASNRDPGDYNEQFF	TGTGCCAGCAATCGGGATCCGGGGGATTACAATGAGCAGTTCTTC
TRBJ1-6	-	TRBV10-3	TRBD1	CATSGQGASPLHF	TGTGCCACCTCGGGACAGGGGGCTTCACCCCTCCACTTT
TRBJ2-3	-	TRBV7-9	TRBD2	CASSLEGLAGVSTDTQYF	TGTGCCAGCAGCTTAGAGGGGCTAGCGGGAGTGAGCACAGATACGCAGTATTTT
TRBJ1-2	few	TRBV4-2	-	CASSQGPGGPGYTF	TGTGCCAGCAGCCAAGGTCCGGGGGGGCCGGGCTACACCTTC
TRBJ1-2	few	TRBV6-6	-	CASRLRSALYGYTF	TGTGCCAGCAGGCTACGCTCCGCTCTCTATGGCTACACCTTC
TRBJ1-2	few	TRBV7-2	-	CASSSGTEFGYTF	TGTGCCAGCAGCTCGGGTACAGAGTTTGGCTACACCTTC
TRBJ2-1	few	TRBV10-1	-	CASSESPRGEQFF	TGCGCCAGCAGTGAGTCCCCTCGCGGTGAGCAGTTCTTC
TRBJ1-6	few	TRBV7-2	TRBD1	CASRSTGALHF	TGTGCCAGCAGATCGACAGGGGCCCTCCACTTT
TRBJ2-1	-	TRBV2	-	CASSDLTGSPKNYYEQFF	TGTGCCAGCAGTGATTTGACCGGGTCACCCAAGAACTACTATGAGCAGTTCTTC
TRBJ2-5	few	TRBV12-3/TRBV12-4	-	CASSFQGGGETQYF	TGTGCCAGCAGTTTTCAGGGTGGTGGGGAGACCCAGTACTTC
TRBJ2-7	-	TRBV7-2	-	CAGSLVDSRHYEQYF	TGTGCCGGCAGCTTAGTGGACAGTCGACACTACGAGCAGTACTTC
TRBJ1-2	few	TRBV20-1	TRBD1	CSARDTGALAYGYTF	TGCAGTGCTAGAGATACAGGGGCGCTGGCCTATGGCTACACCTTC
TRBJ1-2	few	TRBV21-1	-	CASIPGQANYGYTF	TGTGCCAGCATCCCGGGACAGGCTAACTATGGCTACACCTTC
TRBJ1-2	few	TRBV27	TRBD1	CASSLSWTGGGYGYTF	TGTGCCAGCAGTTTATCGTGGACAGGGGGGGGCTATGGCTACACCTTC
TRBJ2-7	-	TRBV4-1	-	CASSQVQGVGYEQYF	TGCGCCAGCAGCCAAGTTCAGGGAGTGGGGTACGAGCAGTACTTC
TRBJ2-1	few	TRBV24-1	TRBD2	CATSDTGTRSHEQFF	TGTGCCACCAGTGACACCGGGACTAGATCGCATGAGCAGTTCTTC
TRBJ1-1	-	TRBV7-9	TRBD1	CASSVYRGNTEAFF	TGTGCCAGCAGCGTATACAGGGGGAACACTGAAGCTTTCTTT
TRBJ1-1	-	TRBV6-1	-	CASLTQVGGAHTEAFF	TGTGCCAGTCTAACCCAAGTCGGGGGGGCGCACACTGAAGCTTTCTTT
TRBJ1-5	few	TRBV12-3/TRBV12-4	-	CASNQNRDNQPQHF	TGTGCCAGCAACCAGAACAGGGATAATCAGCCCCAGCATTTT
TRBJ2-7	-	TRBV6-1	TRBD2	CASSSTSAYEQYF	TGTGCCAGCAGTTCCACTAGCGCGTACGAGCAGTACTTC
TRBJ2-1	-	TRBV20-1	TRBD2	CSARDPSGKSSYNEQFF	TGCAGTGCTAGAGATCCTAGCGGGAAGAGCTCCTACAATGAGCAGTTCTTC
TRBJ1-1	-	TRBV7-9	-	CASTNPGSGWPEAFF	TGTGCCAGCACCAACCCGGGGTCAGGGTGGCCTGAAGCTTTCTTT
TRBJ1-1	-	TRBV28	TRBD1	CASSFWNRGMNTEAFF	TGTGCCAGCAGTTTCTGGAACAGGGGGATGAACACTGAAGCTTTCTTT